The entry below gives a single T cell receptor beta chain sequence along with its context. This sample was included in a study of blood T cells in healthy people across ages. Germline CDR1 and CDR2: SGHRS and YFSETQ. Trimming took off 0 bases at V and 2 bases at J, with 8 bases between the two ends. The CDR3 runs to 14 residues. Using a J-beta primer mix together with a sample-barcoded 5' primer, a second PCR was run for roughly 7 to 11 cycles. TCRdb itself ran the 5' RACE reads through MiXCR, one entry per CDR3 protein. Seen here are approximately 900,000 distinct CDR3 sequences, roughly 50% observed once, and the top ten hold over 10%.

Sequencing was done on a sample of blood. This chain uses TRBV5-1 with TRBJ1-2; the D is unclear. This receptor was obtained from a man aged 30 to 39 in good health. CDR3 protein: CASSLGRMNYGYTF. The DNA for the CDR3 is TGCGCCAGCAGCTTGGGACGGATGAACTATGGCTACACCTTC.